There are a few counts of the clone carrying this TCR beta chain. The target antigen is unknown. A process of 5'RACE template switching, which added a universal primer site and UMIs, was used to make TCR cDNA. MiXCR, run by TCRdb on the 5' RACE reads, gives a single entry per CDR3 protein. There are some 400,000 distinct CDR3 sequences in the sample; roughly a sixth occur only once, and 15% to 20% lies in the top ten. This specimen comes from a study of T cells after yellow fever vaccination. About the study: Libraries from low-cell-number fractions were prepared with the SMART-Seq v4 Ultra Low Input RNA kit. General study results and limits: A weaker secondary response peaked on day 5, the primary on day 15.

The germline V gene has CDR1 KGHDR and CDR2 SFDVKD. This CDR3 comprises 16 residues. V was shortened by 0 bases and J by 12 bases, with 20 bases between the two germline ends. V and J are TRBV24-1 and TRBJ1-5; D unclear. The source was PBMCs, collected before the yellow fever booster vaccination. This receptor was taken from a man aged 18 to 30 who received the YFV17D yellow fever vaccine. The CDR3 bases are TGTGCCACCAGTGATTTGATATTTGGGCCCGCCCCAGGCCAGCATTTT. It specifies CATSDLIFGPAPGQHF.